Listed below are T cell receptor beta chains from one sample, sequenced in a study of molecular identifiers for immune sequencing clone quantification. MiXCR, run by TCRdb on the PCR reads, gives a single entry per CDR3 protein. This sample yields about 500,000 distinct CDR3 sequences, of which over 20% are seen a single time; approximately 0.84% belongs to the top ten. Sequencing input: naive CD8+ T cells from blood, with Jurkat cell RNA spiked in. These receptors came from a human donor in good health. Some libraries in this study had Jurkat cell RNA spiked in. Each CDR3 is given with its conserved first and last residue.

CDR3: CASIEPGQGHYGYTF
V: TRBV2
length: 15
J: TRBJ1-2

CDR3: CASQREPGLGTYEQYF
V: TRBV28
length: 16
J: TRBJ2-7

CDR3: CSRQTAQETQYF
V: TRBV20-1
length: 12
J: TRBJ2-5

CDR3: CASSRGGEWAKNIQYF
V: TRBV27
length: 16
J: TRBJ2-4

CDR3: CASSGEVSSGRVSCNEQFF
V: TRBV2
length: 19
J: TRBJ2-1

CDR3: CASSQIPGPQNTEAFF
V: TRBV4-1
length: 16
J: TRBJ1-1

CDR3: CASSDLGSPLHF
V: TRBV6-1
length: 12
J: TRBJ1-6

CDR3: CASNPTSFSGANVLTF
V: TRBV6-5
length: 16
J: TRBJ2-6

CDR3: CASSFYGGGDEQFF
V: TRBV7-8
length: 14
J: TRBJ2-1

CDR3: CASSQGLAGATDTQYF
V: TRBV13
length: 16
J: TRBJ2-3

CDR3: CASSENTGASYEQYF
V: TRBV6-1
length: 15
J: TRBJ2-7

CDR3: CASSLGVRAGDTQYF
V: TRBV27
length: 15
J: TRBJ2-3

CDR3: CASSLSGGGWDTEAFF
V: TRBV5-1
length: 16
J: TRBJ1-1

CDR3: CASDNFNYGYTF
V: TRBV19
length: 12
J: TRBJ1-2

CDR3: CASSSAQGRTTYEQFF
V: TRBV7-9
length: 16
J: TRBJ2-1

CDR3: CASSFGLAVDEQYF
V: TRBV11-2
length: 14
J: TRBJ2-7

CDR3: CATSRDLAPRQGLDTQYF
V: TRBV15
length: 18
J: TRBJ2-3

CDR3: CASTVSGENAGELFF
V: TRBV11-2
length: 15
J: TRBJ2-2

CDR3: CASSQRQIATNEKLFF
V: TRBV4-1
length: 16
J: TRBJ1-4

CDR3: CASNLREGLDEQYF
V: TRBV7-2
length: 14
J: TRBJ2-7

CDR3: CASSYLARGGPEAFF
V: TRBV6-6
length: 15
J: TRBJ1-1

CDR3: CASSFSGTGAPVTDTQYF
V: TRBV5-1
length: 18
J: TRBJ2-3

CDR3: CASSGRQGPYNEQFF
V: TRBV11-2
length: 15
J: TRBJ2-1

CDR3: CASANRQGTQEAGNTIYF
V: TRBV21-1
length: 18
J: TRBJ1-3

CDR3: CASRSGVGTDTQYF
V: TRBV10-1
length: 14
J: TRBJ2-3

CDR3: CASSILGPNYEQYF
V: TRBV5-6
length: 14
J: TRBJ2-7

CDR3: CASSSGPGTDTQYF
V: TRBV6-6
length: 14
J: TRBJ2-3

CDR3: CASSQAGSGNTIYF
V: TRBV3-1
length: 14
J: TRBJ1-3

CDR3: CASSSLLAVQETQYF
V: TRBV5-4
length: 15
J: TRBJ2-5

CDR3: CASSVVDQGTDTQYF
V: TRBV9
length: 15
J: TRBJ2-3

CDR3: CASSWGAGQGPEQYF
V: TRBV5-3
length: 15
J: TRBJ2-7

CDR3: CASSIDLRAPEALF
V: TRBV19
length: 14
J: TRBJ1-1

CDR3: CARTGTGGVNEKLFF
V: TRBV25-1
length: 15
J: TRBJ1-4

CDR3: CASSDTGGSPYEQYF
V: TRBV6-5
length: 15
J: TRBJ2-7

CDR3: CASSLGSGTYEQYF
V: TRBV27
length: 14
J: TRBJ2-7

CDR3: CASSSDRGSTDTQYF
V: TRBV2
length: 15
J: TRBJ2-3

CDR3: CASSLLEGTGNTIYF
V: TRBV7-8
length: 15
J: TRBJ1-3

CDR3: CASSLLGYSGANVLTF
V: TRBV27
length: 16
J: TRBJ2-6

CDR3: CASSHRDLGTEALF
V: TRBV4-1
length: 14
J: TRBJ1-1

CDR3: CASSSSDSYYNEQFF
V: TRBV13
length: 15
J: TRBJ2-1

CDR3: CAWSRLQRGNHQETQYF
V: TRBV30
length: 17
J: TRBJ2-5

CDR3: CASSLIRDNVRSRWTETFF
V: TRBV7-2
length: 19
J: TRBJ1-1